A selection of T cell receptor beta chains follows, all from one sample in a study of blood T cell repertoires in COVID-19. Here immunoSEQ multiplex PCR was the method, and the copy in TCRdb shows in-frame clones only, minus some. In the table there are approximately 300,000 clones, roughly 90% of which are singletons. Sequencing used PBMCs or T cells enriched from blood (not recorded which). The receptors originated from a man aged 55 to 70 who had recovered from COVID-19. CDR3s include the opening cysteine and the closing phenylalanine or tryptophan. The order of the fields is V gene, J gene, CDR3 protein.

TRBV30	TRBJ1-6	CAWSVGGTVYNSPLHF
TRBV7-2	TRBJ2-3	CASSASAGATQYF
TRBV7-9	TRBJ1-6	CASSLGTGRSPLHF
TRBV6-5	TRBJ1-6	CASSYSPGSPLHF
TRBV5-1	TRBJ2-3	CASSFGRPTTDTQYF
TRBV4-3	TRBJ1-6	CASSQAAGVNSPLHF
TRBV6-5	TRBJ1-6	CASTPGGSGNSPLHF
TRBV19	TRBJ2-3	CASRLQGGRADTQYF
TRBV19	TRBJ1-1	CASAGAGVNTEAFF
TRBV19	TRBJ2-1	CASSTSSYNEQFF
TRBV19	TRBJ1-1	CASTGRDLVGEAFF
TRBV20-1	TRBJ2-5	CSASKAVGLETQYF
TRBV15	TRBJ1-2	CATSRGTGRGYTF
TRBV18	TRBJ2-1	CASSRGYNEQFF
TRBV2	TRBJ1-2	CASSGQRNYGYTF
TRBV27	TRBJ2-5	CASRGGGLASGETQYF
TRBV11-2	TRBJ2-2	CASSKLAGGSNTGELFF
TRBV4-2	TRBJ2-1	CASSQESVTSGYNEQFF
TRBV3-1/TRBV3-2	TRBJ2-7	CASSQSSGGVYEQYF
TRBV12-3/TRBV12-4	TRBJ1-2	CASSKSDGYTF
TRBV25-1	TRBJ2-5	CASSERTRPQETQYF
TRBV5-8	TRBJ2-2	CASSSTHNTGELFF
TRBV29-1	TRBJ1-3	CSGQTGSGNTIYF
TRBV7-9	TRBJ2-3	CASSQQGALSTDTQYF
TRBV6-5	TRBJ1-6	CASSRQGLNSPLHF
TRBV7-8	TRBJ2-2	CASSRHIGELFF
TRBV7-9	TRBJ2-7	CASSSSPYEQYF
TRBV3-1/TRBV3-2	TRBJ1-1	CASSQQGQGNTEAFF
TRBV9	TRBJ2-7	CASSPSGGHEQYF
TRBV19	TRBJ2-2	CASSADRVGTGELFF
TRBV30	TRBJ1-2	CAWSDTGDGYTF
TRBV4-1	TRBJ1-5	CASSKVVGTGRQPQHF